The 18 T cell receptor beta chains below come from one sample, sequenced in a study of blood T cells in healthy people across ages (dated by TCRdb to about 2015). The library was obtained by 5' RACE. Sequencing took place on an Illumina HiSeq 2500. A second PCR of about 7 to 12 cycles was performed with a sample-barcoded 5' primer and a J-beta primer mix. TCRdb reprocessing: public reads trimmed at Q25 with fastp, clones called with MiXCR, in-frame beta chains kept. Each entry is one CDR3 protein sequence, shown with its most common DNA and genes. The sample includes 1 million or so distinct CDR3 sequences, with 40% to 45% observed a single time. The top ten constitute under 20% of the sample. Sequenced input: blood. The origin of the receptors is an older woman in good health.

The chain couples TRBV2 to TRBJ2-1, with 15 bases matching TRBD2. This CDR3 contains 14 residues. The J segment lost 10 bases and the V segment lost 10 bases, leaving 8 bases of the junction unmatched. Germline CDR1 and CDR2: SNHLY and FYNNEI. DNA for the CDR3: TGTGCCACTCTGGAGGGACTAGCGGGAGGAGAGCAGTTCTTC. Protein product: CATLEGLAGGEQFF.

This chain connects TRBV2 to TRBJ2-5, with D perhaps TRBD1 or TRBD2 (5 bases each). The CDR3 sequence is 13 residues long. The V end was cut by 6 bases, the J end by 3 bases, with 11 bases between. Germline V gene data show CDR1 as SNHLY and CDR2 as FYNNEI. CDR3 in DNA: TGTGCCAGCAGCCGGGGCTTCGAAGAGACCCAGTACTTC. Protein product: CASSRGFEETQYF.

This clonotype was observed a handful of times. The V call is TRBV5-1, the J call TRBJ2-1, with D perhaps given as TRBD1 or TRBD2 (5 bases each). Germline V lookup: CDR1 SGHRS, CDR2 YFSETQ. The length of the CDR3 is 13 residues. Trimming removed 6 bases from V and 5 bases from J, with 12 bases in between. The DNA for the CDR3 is TGCGCCAGCAACACGGGACGGAACAATGAGCAGTTCTTC. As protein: CASNTGRNNEQFF. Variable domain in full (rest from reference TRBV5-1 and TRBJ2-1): KAGVTQTPRYLIKTRGQQVTLSCSPISGHRSVSWYQQTPGQGLQFLFEYFSETQRNKGNFPGRFSGRQFSNSRSEMNVSTLELGDSALYLCASNTGRNNEQFFGPGTRLTVL.

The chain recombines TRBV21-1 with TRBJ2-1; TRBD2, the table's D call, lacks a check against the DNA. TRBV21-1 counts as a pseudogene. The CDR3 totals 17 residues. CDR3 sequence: CASSKLSPSGWVNEQFF. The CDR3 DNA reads TGTGCCAGCAGCAAATTGAGCCCTAGCGGGTGGGTGAATGAGCAGTTCTTC.

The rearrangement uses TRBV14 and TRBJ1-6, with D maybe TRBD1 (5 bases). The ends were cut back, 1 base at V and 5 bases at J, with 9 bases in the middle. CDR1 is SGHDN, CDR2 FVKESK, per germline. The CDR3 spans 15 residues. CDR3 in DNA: TGTGCCAGCAGCCAAGCACCAGGGAATAATTCACCCCTCCACTTT. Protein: CASSQAPGNNSPLHF.

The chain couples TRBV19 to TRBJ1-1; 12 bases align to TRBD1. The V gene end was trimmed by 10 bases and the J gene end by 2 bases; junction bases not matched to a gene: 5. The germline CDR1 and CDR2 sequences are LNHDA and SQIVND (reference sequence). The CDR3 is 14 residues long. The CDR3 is CAIRDRGHNTEAFF. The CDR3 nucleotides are TGTGCCATCCGGGACAGGGGGCATAACACTGAAGCTTTCTTT.

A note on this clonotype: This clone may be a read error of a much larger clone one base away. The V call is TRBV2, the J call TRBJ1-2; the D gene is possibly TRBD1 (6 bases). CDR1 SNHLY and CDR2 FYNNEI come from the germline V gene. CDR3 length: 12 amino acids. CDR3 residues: CVSRFSGAGYTF. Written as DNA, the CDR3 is TGTGTCAGCAGATTCTCGGGGGCCGGCTACACCTTC. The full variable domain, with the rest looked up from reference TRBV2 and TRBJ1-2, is EPEVTQTPSHQVTQMGQEVILRCVPISNHLYFYWYRQILGQKVEFLVSFYNNEISEKSEIFDDQFSVERPDGSNFTLKIRSTKLEDSAMYFCVSRFSGAGYTFGSGTRLTVV.

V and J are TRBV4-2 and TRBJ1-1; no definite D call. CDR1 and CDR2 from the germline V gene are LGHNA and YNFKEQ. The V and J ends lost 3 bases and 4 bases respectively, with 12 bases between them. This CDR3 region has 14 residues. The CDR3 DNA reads TGTGCCAGCAGCCACCCCGGTGGGTCCACTGAAGCTTTCTTT. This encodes CASSHPGGSTEAFF.

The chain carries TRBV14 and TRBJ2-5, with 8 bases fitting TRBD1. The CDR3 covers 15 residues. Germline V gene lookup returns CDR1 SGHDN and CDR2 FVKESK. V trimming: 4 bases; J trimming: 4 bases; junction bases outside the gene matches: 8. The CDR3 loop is CASSLGQGKVETQYF. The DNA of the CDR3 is TGTGCCAGCAGCCTTGGACAGGGAAAGGTAGAGACCCAGTACTTC. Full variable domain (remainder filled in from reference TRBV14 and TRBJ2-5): EAGVTQFPSHSVIEKGQTVTLRCDPISGHDNLYWYRRVMGKEIKFLLHFVKESKQDESGMPNNRFLAERTGGTYSTLKVQPAELEDSGVYFCASSLGQGKVETQYFGPGTRLLVL.

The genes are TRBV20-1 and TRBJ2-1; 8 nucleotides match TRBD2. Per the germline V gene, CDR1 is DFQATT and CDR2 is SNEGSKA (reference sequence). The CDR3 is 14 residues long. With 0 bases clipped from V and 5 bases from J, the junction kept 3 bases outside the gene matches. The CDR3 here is CSARDSGTHNEQFF. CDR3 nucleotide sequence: TGCAGTGCTAGAGATAGCGGGACCCACAATGAGCAGTTCTTC.

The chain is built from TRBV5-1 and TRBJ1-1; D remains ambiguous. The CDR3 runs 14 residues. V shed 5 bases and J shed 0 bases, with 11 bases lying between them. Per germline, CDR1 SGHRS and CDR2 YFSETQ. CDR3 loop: CASRKEGMNTEAFF. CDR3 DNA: TGCGCCAGCAGAAAGGAGGGCATGAACACTGAAGCTTTCTTT.

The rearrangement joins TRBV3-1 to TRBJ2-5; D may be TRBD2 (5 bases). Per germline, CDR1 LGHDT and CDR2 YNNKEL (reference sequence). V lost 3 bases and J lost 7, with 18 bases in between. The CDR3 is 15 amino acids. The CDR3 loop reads CASSQEGSKRLTQYF. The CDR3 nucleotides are TGTGCCAGCAGCCAGGAAGGGTCCAAGCGGCTGACCCAGTACTTC.

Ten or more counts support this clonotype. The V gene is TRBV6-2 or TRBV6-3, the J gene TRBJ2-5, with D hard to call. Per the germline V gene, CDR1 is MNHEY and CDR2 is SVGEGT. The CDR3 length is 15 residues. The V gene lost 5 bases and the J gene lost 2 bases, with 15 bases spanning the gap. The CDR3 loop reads CASSPPNRAQETQYF. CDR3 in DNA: TGTGCCAGCAGTCCGCCCAACAGAGCACAAGAGACCCAGTACTTC.

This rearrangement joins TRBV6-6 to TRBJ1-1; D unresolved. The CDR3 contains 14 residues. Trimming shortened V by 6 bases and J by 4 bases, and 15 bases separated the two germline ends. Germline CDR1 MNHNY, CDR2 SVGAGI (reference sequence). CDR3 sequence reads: CASRTPGLGTEAFF. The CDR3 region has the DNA TGTGCCAGCAGAACCCCGGGGTTGGGCACTGAAGCTTTCTTT.

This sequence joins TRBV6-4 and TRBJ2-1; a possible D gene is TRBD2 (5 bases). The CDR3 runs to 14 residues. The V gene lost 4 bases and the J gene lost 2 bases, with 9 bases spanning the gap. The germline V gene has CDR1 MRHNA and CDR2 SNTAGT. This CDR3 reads CASSVSGPYNEQFF. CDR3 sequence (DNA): TGTGCCAGCAGTGTGAGCGGCCCCTACAATGAGCAGTTCTTC.

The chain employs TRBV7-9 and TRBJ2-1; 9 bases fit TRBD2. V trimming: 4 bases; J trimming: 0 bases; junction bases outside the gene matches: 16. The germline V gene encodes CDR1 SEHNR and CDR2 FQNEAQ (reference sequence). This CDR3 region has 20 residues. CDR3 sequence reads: CASSSIQTSGFPSSYNEQFF. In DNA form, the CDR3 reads TGTGCCAGCAGCTCAATCCAGACTAGCGGCTTTCCTAGCTCCTACAATGAGCAGTTCTTC. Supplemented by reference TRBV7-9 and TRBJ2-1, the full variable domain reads DTGVSQNPRHKITKRGQNVTFRCDPISEHNRLYWYRQTLGQGPEFLTYFQNEAQLEKSRLLSDRFSAERPKGSFSTLEIQRTEQGDSAMYLCASSSIQTSGFPSSYNEQFFGPGTRLTVL.

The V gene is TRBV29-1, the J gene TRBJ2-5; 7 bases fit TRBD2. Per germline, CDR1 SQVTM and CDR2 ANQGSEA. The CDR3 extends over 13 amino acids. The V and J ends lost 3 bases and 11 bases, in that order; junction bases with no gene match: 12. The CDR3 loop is CSVDGGGRNEQYF. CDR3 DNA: TGCAGCGTTGATGGGGGGGGTAGGAATGAGCAGTACTTC.

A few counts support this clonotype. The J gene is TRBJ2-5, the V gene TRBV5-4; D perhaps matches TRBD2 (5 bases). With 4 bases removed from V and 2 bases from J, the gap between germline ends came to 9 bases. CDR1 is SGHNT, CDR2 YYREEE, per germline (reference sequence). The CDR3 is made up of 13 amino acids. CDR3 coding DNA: TGTGCCAGCAGCCCGGACTGGCAAGAGACCCAGTACTTC. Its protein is CASSPDWQETQYF.